This TCR beta chain is from a study of T cells in Graves' hyperthyroidism and ophthalmopathy. Overall study findings and caveats: Before onset, ophthalmopathy was predicted by the model a median about six months earlier.

Uncontrolled infection, other autoimmune disease, pregnancy and lactation each barred patients from inclusion. Researchers amplified the TCR beta CDR3 regions from RNA transcripts. In the first-round RT-PCR of the TCR CDR3, the HTBI primer set was used. TCRdb analysed the multiplex PCR reads with MiXCR anew, one entry per CDR3 protein. This table holds a few hundred thousand distinct CDR3 sequences, roughly a sixth found once. This CDR3 comprises 16 residues. CDR1 is DFQATT, CDR2 SNEGSKA, per germline (reference sequence). V shed 1 base and J shed 3 bases, with 17 bases lying between them. This clonotype was seen many times. Antigen specificity is unknown.

The TCR comes from a woman aged 40 to 50 with Graves' ophthalmopathy. Sequences were obtained from blood. The genes are TRBV20-1 and TRBJ2-3; no reliable D call. This chain's CDR3 is CSARAPQARTTDTQYF. The CDR3 bases are TGCAGTGCTAGAGCCCCCCAGGCGCGGACGACAGATACGCAGTATTTT.